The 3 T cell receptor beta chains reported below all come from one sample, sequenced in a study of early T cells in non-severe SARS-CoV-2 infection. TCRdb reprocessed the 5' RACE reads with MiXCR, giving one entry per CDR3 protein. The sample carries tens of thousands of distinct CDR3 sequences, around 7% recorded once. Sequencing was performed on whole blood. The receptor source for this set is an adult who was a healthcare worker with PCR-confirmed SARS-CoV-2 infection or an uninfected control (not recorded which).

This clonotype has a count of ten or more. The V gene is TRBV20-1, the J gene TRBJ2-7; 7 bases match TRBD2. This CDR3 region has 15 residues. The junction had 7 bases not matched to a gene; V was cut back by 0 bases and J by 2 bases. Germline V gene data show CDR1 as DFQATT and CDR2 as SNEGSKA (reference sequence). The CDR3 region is CSARDFQRGTYEQYF. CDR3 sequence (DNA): TGCAGTGCTAGAGATTTCCAGCGGGGCACCTACGAGCAGTACTTC.

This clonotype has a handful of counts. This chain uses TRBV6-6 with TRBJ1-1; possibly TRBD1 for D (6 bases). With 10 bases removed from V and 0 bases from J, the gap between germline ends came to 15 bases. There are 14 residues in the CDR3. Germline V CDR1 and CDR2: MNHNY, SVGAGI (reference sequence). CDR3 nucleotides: TGTGCCACCGGGGAGGGGGGCCTGAACACTGAAGCTTTCTTT. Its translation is CATGEGGLNTEAFF.

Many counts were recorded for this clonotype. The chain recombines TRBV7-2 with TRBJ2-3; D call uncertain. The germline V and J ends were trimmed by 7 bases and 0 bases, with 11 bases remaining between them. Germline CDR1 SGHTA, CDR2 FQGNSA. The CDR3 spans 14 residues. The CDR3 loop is CASTRSLSTDTQYF. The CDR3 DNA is TGTGCCAGCACTAGATCCCTAAGCACAGATACGCAGTATTTT.